This TCR beta chain comes out of a study of T-cell memory formation after mild COVID-19. TCRdb itself ran the 5' RACE reads through MiXCR, one entry per CDR3 protein. This sample yields 300,000 to 400,000 distinct CDR3 sequences, of which roughly 14% are seen a single time; around a fifth belongs to the top ten. Study results and caveats: Some responding clones appeared in pre-infection memory, suggesting cross-reactive memory joined. Clones shrinking between day 15 and 85 showed a balanced CD4/CD8 split, and those that grew later tilted toward CD4+.

With regard to this clonotype: As yet, its antigen is unknown.

Germline V gives CDR1 KGHSH, CDR2 LQKENI. This CDR3 contains 15 residues. V trimming: 2 bases; J trimming: 3 bases; junction bases outside the gene matches: 4. V usage is TRBV18 and J usage is TRBJ1-2; 9 bases agree with TRBD1. The specimen was PBMCs or a T cell subset sorted from them (not recorded which). This sequence originates from a man aged 18 to 30 who had mild COVID-19 (a few samples of this study predate the infection). Cell type and time point are not known. The CDR3 sequence is CASSPSTGGDYGYTF. The CDR3 DNA reads TGTGCCAGCTCACCAAGTACAGGGGGCGACTATGGCTACACCTTC.